This TCR beta chain originates from a study of cytomegalovirus exposure and HLA in healthy donors. Study-wide findings and caveats: The investigators catalogued 150 to 200 TCR beta chains as cytomegalovirus-associated. A later analysis found most CMV-associated TCR beta chains apparently HLA-restricted. Later analysis indicated greater clonal expansion among HLA-associated TCR beta chains than among equally common other chains. In a later analysis, V- and J-gene trimming of beta chains associated with a DCLRE1C missense variant, replicated independently.

Both 60 Vbeta primers and 13 Jbeta primers went into the PCR. Sequencing was performed with immunoSEQ multiplex PCR; in TCRdb, only in-frame clones are kept and a portion is missing. The sample holds 130,000 or so clones. Concerning this clone itself: Its target is not known.

Germline assignment: CDR1 SGHTA and CDR2 FQGNSA. The V gene end was trimmed by 4 bases and the J gene end by 3 bases; junction bases not matched to a gene: 8. The length of the CDR3 is 16 residues. Input material: PBMCs. The rearrangement uses TRBV7-2 and TRBJ2-3; the match to TRBD1 covers 9 bases. This receptor was obtained from a woman between 35 and 50 years old in good health and CMV-seronegative. Here the CDR3 reads CASSYAGTGMTDTQYF. For the CDR3, the DNA is TGTGCCAGCAGCTATGCCGGGACAGGGATGACAGATACGCAGTATTTT.